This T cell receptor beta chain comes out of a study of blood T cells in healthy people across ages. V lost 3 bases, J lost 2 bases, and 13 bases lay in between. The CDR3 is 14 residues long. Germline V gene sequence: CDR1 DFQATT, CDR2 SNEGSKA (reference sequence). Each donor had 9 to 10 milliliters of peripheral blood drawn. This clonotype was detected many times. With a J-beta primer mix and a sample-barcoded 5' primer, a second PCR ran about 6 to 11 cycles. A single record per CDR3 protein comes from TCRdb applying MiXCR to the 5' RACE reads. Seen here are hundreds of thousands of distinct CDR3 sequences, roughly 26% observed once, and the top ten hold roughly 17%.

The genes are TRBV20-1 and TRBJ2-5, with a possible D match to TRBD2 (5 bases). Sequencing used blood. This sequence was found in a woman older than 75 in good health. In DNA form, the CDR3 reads TGCAGTGCTAGGGTACCAGGCGGGCAAGAGACCCAGTACTTC. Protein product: CSARVPGGQETQYF.